This T cell receptor beta chain derives from a study of radiation and T cells in renal cell carcinoma. Study-wide results and limits: Top tumor clonotypes rose in blood 2 weeks post-radiation, then contracted.

TCRdb's table, derived via immunoSEQ multiplex PCR, lists solely in-frame clones and lacks some. The repertoire has about 62,000 clones, 60% to 85% of them found once; the top ten carry roughly 7.5%. Indicated time point: blood 4 weeks post-SBRT, at nephrectomy. This sample's treatment: 15 Gy SBRT to primary tumor, nephrectomy 4 weeks later. Nephrectomy followed 15 Gy stereotactic body radiation by 4 weeks. Blood was sampled at baseline, 2 weeks and 4 weeks after SBRT. For this clone: Its antigen is not identified.

The CDR3 has 13 amino acids. The germline V and J ends were trimmed by 0 bases and 7 bases, with 9 bases remaining between them. CDR1 and CDR2 (germline): WNHNN, SYGVQD (reference sequence). The chain links TRBV10-1 to TRBJ1-2, with a weak D call TRBD1 (6 bases). Here the sequenced sample was blood, taken from a patient whose treatment included radiotherapy and nephrectomy. This sequence was found in a man in his fifties or sixties with renal cell carcinoma. CDR3 bases: TGCGCCAGCAGTGAGTCACAGGGAACTGGCTACACCTTC. The encoded protein is CASSESQGTGYTF.